The clone carrying this TCR beta chain showed up just a few times. Its cognate antigen is unknown. The source of the sample is a study of cytomegalovirus exposure and HLA in healthy donors. General study findings and limits: About 87% or about 30% of the time was how often most TCR beta V segments were productive, according to an earlier analysis. Listed as cytomegalovirus-associated were 150 or so TCR beta chains.

The PCR ran on 60 Vbeta and 13 Jbeta primers. Original methodology: Per a later analysis, the number of unique TCR beta chains was some 82 million, of which 8.5 million to 11 million were shared. The repertoire was sequenced with immunoSEQ multiplex PCR; TCRdb's copy has only in-frame clones and lacks some. V and J calls and clone size follow that table, whereas D and trimming were derived from the DNA. The data hold approximately 110,000 clones, with roughly 68% observed a single time. Whereas donors were nominally healthy upon sampling, unrecorded immune exposures were probable. This CDR3 spans 18 amino acids. The V gene's germline CDR1 is MDHEN and CDR2 SYDVKM. The V and J ends lost 4 bases and 2 bases respectively, with 21 bases between them.

The V gene is TRBV28, the J gene TRBJ1-5, with a tentative D call TRBD1 (6 bases). The sample consisted of PBMCs. This TCR was recovered from a woman aged 50 to 60 in good health and CMV-seropositive. The CDR3 DNA reads as TGTGCCAGCAGTTCACAGGGCGGGGGGGGATTTGGCAATCAGCCCCAGCATTTT. Translated, it gives CASSSQGGGGFGNQPQHF.